A selection of T cell receptor beta chains follows, all from one sample in a study of blood T cell repertoires in COVID-19. The protocol was immunoSEQ multiplex PCR, while the TCRdb copy is restricted to in-frame clones and leaves out a portion. The sample consists of 170,000 or so clones, roughly nine tenths of them appearing once. What was sequenced was PBMCs or T cells enriched from blood (not recorded which). The receptors here all came from a woman aged 45-65 years who had recovered from COVID-19. Both conserved end residues are part of each CDR3. A D gene is named only where the DNA matches it firmly. Only part of the rows carry a size: once, few, many, or a class if the clone is expanded.

d_gene,v_gene,abundance,j_gene,CDR3nt,CDR3aa
TRBD1,TRBV5-4,-,TRBJ1-4,TGTGCCAGCAGCTTGGGGGGGACAGGGAGAACTAATGAAAAACTGTTTTTT,CASSLGGTGRTNEKLFF
TRBD2,TRBV11-3,-,TRBJ2-1,TGTGCCAGCAGCTTAGGTCCCCAACTAGCGGGAGGATACAATGAGCAGTTCTTC,CASSLGPQLAGGYNEQFF
-,TRBV25-1,-,TRBJ1-2,TGTGCCAGCAGCGGGTATGGCTACACCTTC,CASSGYGYTF
-,TRBV5-1,-,TRBJ2-1,TGCGCCAGCAGCTTGGATCCCGGGACAAATGAGCAGTTCTTC,CASSLDPGTNEQFF
-,TRBV10-2,-,TRBJ2-2,TGCGCCAGCAGGACGGACTACACCGGGGAGCTGTTTTTT,CASRTDYTGELFF
-,TRBV28,-,TRBJ1-2,TGTGCCAGCACCCGGCAGGGGCTCTATGGCTACACCTTC,CASTRQGLYGYTF
TRBD2,TRBV5-4,-,TRBJ2-1,TGTGCCAGCAGCTCCGACCTTAGCGGGAGAGGGTCGTTCTTC,CASSSDLSGRGSFF
TRBD2,TRBV4-1,-,TRBJ2-7,TGCGCCAGCAGCCGGGGACTAGCGGATATAGCCTACGAGCAGTACTTC,CASSRGLADIAYEQYF
-,TRBV4-2,-,TRBJ2-5,TGTGCCAGCAGCCAAGATGTGGGGGCCCAAGAGACCCAGTACTTC,CASSQDVGAQETQYF
TRBD1,TRBV18,-,TRBJ1-1,TGTGCCAGCTCACCACCGGGGGGCCCCGGGACAGGAAACACTGAAGCTTTCTTT,CASSPPGGPGTGNTEAFF
TRBD1,TRBV30,-,TRBJ1-1,TGTGCCTGGAACCCGGACAGGGGCACTGAAGCTTTCTTT,CAWNPDRGTEAFF
TRBD2,TRBV2,-,TRBJ2-1,TGTGCCAGCATAGCGGGAGGGTCCTACAATGAGCAGTTCTTC,CASIAGGSYNEQFF
-,TRBV7-9,-,TRBJ1-1,TGTGCCAGCAGCTTCAGAGGGTTGGAAGCTTTCTTT,CASSFRGLEAFF
-,TRBV6-6,-,TRBJ2-7,TGTGCCAGCAGCCTGACCGGGGTAGGCGAGCAGTACTTC,CASSLTGVGEQYF
-,TRBV28,few,TRBJ2-1,TGTGCCAGCAGTCCCCCTCTTGGGGCGGATTACAATGAGCAGTTCTTC,CASSPPLGADYNEQFF
-,TRBV28,-,TRBJ2-5,TGTGCCAGCAGTTTAGCTCTCGGGTTTGCGGAGACCCAGTACTTC,CASSLALGFAETQYF
-,TRBV7-8,few,TRBJ2-7,TGTGCCAGCAGCTGGGAGAGCTCCTACGAGCAGTACTTC,CASSWESSYEQYF
TRBD2,TRBV5-1,-,TRBJ2-3,TGCGCCAGCAGCTTGGCTAGCGGCGCAGATACGCAGTATTTT,CASSLASGADTQYF
-,TRBV14,-,TRBJ2-3,TGTGCCAGCAGCCCCGGACGCCGGGGTACGCAGTATTTT,CASSPGRRGTQYF
-,TRBV7-2,-,TRBJ2-1,TGTGCCAGCAGCTTCGGGGGATCGAGATACAATGAGCAGTTCTTC,CASSFGGSRYNEQFF
TRBD1,TRBV27,few,TRBJ1-2,TGTGCCAGCAGCATACAGGGGGCGAACTATGGCTACACCTTC,CASSIQGANYGYTF
-,TRBV28,few,TRBJ2-7,TGTGCCATCCCCCGTGTCGTGTGGGGGGAAGATAGCTACGAGCAGTACTTC,CAIPRVVWGEDSYEQYF
-,TRBV6-5,once,TRBJ2-7,TGTGCCAGCAGCTATTTAGCGGTTATATACGAGCAGTACTTC,CASSYLAVIYEQYF
-,TRBV24-1,-,TRBJ2-5,TGTGCCACCAGTGATCCTACGGACAACCTGGGTTTAGAGACCCAGTACTTC,CATSDPTDNLGLETQYF
-,TRBV19,-,TRBJ1-5,TGTGCCAGTAGTATAGACCCCAGGGGCCATCAGCCCCAGCATTTT,CASSIDPRGHQPQHF
-,TRBV28,once,TRBJ1-6,TGTGCCAGCAGTTGGAGGGGGGGGATGGGGAATTCACCCCTCCACTTT,CASSWRGGMGNSPLHF
TRBD2,TRBV6-4,-,TRBJ2-2,TGTGCCAGCAGAACCTTTAGCGGGAGCACCGGGGAGCTGTTTTTT,CASRTFSGSTGELFF
-,TRBV5-1,-,TRBJ2-6,TGCGCCAGCAGCTTGGAGGGGTCCGGGGCCAACGTCCTGACTTTC,CASSLEGSGANVLTF
-,TRBV29-1,-,TRBJ1-1,TGCAGCGTTGAATTCGGGTCGACTGAAGCTTTCTTT,CSVEFGSTEAFF
-,TRBV20-1,-,TRBJ2-7,TGCAGTGCTAGTAAGGGACAACTCAATGGGGAGCAGTACTTC,CSASKGQLNGEQYF
-,TRBV4-3,-,TRBJ2-7,TGCGCCAGCAGCCCACAAAGACAGTCCGAGCAGTACTTC,CASSPQRQSEQYF
TRBD2,TRBV24-1,-,TRBJ2-3,TGTGCCACCAGTGGTCGGGGACTAGACACAGATACGCAGTATTTT,CATSGRGLDTDTQYF